The next 30 T cell receptor beta chains were all read from a single sample in a study of T cells in Graves' hyperthyroidism and ophthalmopathy. Amplification of TCR beta CDR3 regions used RNA as the template. A set of HTBI primers served as the primers for a first-round RT-PCR of the TCR CDR3. From the multiplex PCR reads, TCRdb called clonotypes with MiXCR, one entry per CDR3 protein. The sample holds hundreds of thousands of distinct CDR3 sequences, less than 25% seen once. The sample consisted of blood. These receptor sequences come from a man younger than 40 with Graves' ophthalmopathy.

This clonotype has more than one count but fewer than ten. This chain links TRBV29-1 with TRBJ2-1, with TRBD2 matching over 12 bases. The germline V gene has CDR1 SQVTM and CDR2 ANQGSEA. The ends lost 3 bases at V and 6 bases at J; junction bases unmatched: 12. This CDR3 has 17 residues. The CDR3 region is CSVDASGGGSRGNEQFF. As DNA, the CDR3 is TGCAGCGTTGACGCTAGCGGGGGGGGTAGTCGGGGCAATGAGCAGTTCTTC.

This clonotype has a count of ten or more. J is TRBJ2-1 and V is TRBV28, with 9 bases aligning to TRBD1. There are 16 residues in the CDR3. The germline gives CDR1 MDHEN, CDR2 SYDVKM. V dropped 5 bases and J dropped 0; count of bases not matched to a gene: 5. CDR3 DNA sequence: TGTGCCAGCAGTGGACAGGGGTCGGGCTCCTACAATGAGCAGTTCTTC. It specifies CASSGQGSGSYNEQFF.

The V call is TRBV19, the J call TRBJ1-1; D is unresolved. V was shortened by 5 bases and J by 0 bases, with 7 bases between the two germline ends. The germline CDR1 and CDR2 sequences are LNHDA and SQIVND (reference sequence). This CDR3 spans 13 amino acids. The CDR3 is CASSFWMNTEAFF. The CDR3 nucleotides read TGTGCCAGTAGTTTTTGGATGAACACTGAAGCTTTCTTT.

The gene calls are TRBV10-3 and TRBJ2-7; TRBD1 is a possible D gene (5 bases). V gave up 0 bases and J gave up 4 bases, with 10 bases separating them. CDR3 length: 14 amino acids. The germline V gene encodes CDR1 ENHRY and CDR2 SYGVKD. The CDR3 DNA reads as TGTGCCATCAGTGAGTCCAGGGTGGGTTACGAGCAGTACTTC. Residues: CAISESRVGYEQYF.

This chain connects TRBV7-2 to TRBJ2-5; 8 bases line up with TRBD2. Germline CDR1 reads SGHTA; CDR2 reads FQGNSA. This CDR3 has 15 amino acids. V shed 6 bases, J shed 2 bases, and the junction held 8 bases outside the gene matches. The CDR3 bases are TGTGCCAGCAGGAGGAGCGGGGGAGAACAAGAGACCCAGTACTTC. This sequence encodes CASRRSGGEQETQYF.

This clonotype was detected a few times. The chain carries TRBV7-9 and TRBJ1-4; a weak D match, TRBD1 (5 bases). Germline V lookup: CDR1 SEHNR, CDR2 FQNEAQ (reference sequence). The V end was cut by 3 bases, the J end by 8 bases, with 13 bases between. The CDR3 length is 14 residues. The CDR3 is CASSFPGWDEKLFF. The CDR3, as DNA: TGTGCCAGCAGCTTCCCGGGGTGGGACGAAAAACTGTTTTTT.

This chain links TRBV4-1 with TRBJ1-5, with D possibly being TRBD1 (5 bases). The CDR3 is made up of 12 amino acids. Trimming took off 0 bases at V and 14 bases at J, with 11 bases between the two ends. Germline V lookup: CDR1 MGHRA, CDR2 YSYEKL. CDR3 DNA sequence: TGCGCCAGCAGCCAAGACGGGGGGACGGAGCATTTT. Translating gives CASSQDGGTEHF.

This clonotype was detected ten times or more. The chain uses TRBV2 and TRBJ2-1; 11 bases are shared with TRBD2. The CDR3 runs 18 residues. V lost 5 bases and J lost 4; bases outside the gene matches: 13. From germline, CDR1 is SNHLY and CDR2 FYNNEI. CDR3 in amino acids: CASSRNPETSGAYNEQFF. DNA of the CDR3: TGTGCCAGCAGTCGTAACCCCGAGACTAGCGGGGCTTACAATGAGCAGTTCTTC.

V and J are TRBV3-1 and TRBJ1-6, with a tentative D call TRBD1 (6 bases). The V end lost 1 base, the J end lost 4 bases, and 14 bases lay between the germline ends. Per the germline V gene, CDR1 is LGHDT and CDR2 is YNNKEL (reference sequence). This CDR3 region has 17 residues. The CDR3 DNA reads TGTGCCAGCAGCCAAGCGTTGCGGCAGGGGTATAATTCACCCCTCCACTTT. As protein: CASSQALRQGYNSPLHF.

The chain combines TRBV15 with TRBJ2-1, with D unclear. The germline gives CDR1 LNHNV, CDR2 YYDKDF (reference sequence). Trimming left V 5 bases short and J 10 bases short, with 12 bases between. The CDR3 covers 12 residues. This CDR3 is CATSGTVREQFF. In nucleotides, the CDR3 is TGTGCCACCAGCGGAACAGTCCGGGAGCAGTTCTTC.

The chain combines TRBV6-1 with TRBJ1-5; the D is unclear. Germline V gives CDR1 MNHNS, CDR2 SASEGT. V lost 6 bases and J 0 bases, leaving 15 bases between the germline ends. The CDR3 runs 16 residues. CDR3 amino acids: CASSPQAGSSNQPQHF. The CDR3, as DNA: TGTGCCAGCAGCCCCCAGGCAGGCAGTAGCAATCAGCCCCAGCATTTT.

The V gene is TRBV5-1, the J gene TRBJ1-5; TRBD1 aligns across 8 bases. In germline, CDR1 is SGHRS, CDR2 YFSETQ. The CDR3 contains 16 residues. V lost 0 bases to trimming and J lost 3 bases; unmatched junction nucleotides: 5. The chain's CDR3 is CASSLGTGRVNQPQHF. CDR3 DNA sequence: TGCGCCAGCAGCTTGGGGACAGGGCGTGTCAATCAGCCCCAGCATTTT.

There are a few counts of this clonotype. V usage is TRBV28 and J usage is TRBJ2-1; 7 bases map to TRBD1. This CDR3 comprises 16 residues. Germline V lookup: CDR1 MDHEN, CDR2 SYDVKM. V shed 7 bases, J shed 3 bases, and the junction held 12 bases outside the gene matches. The CDR3, as DNA: TGTGCCAGCACCTATTCCGGGGACAGCCTCTACAATGAGCAGTTCTTC. Encoded protein: CASTYSGDSLYNEQFF. Full variable domain (outside the CDR3, taken from reference TRBV28 and TRBJ2-1): DVKVTQSSRYLVKRTGEKVFLECVQDMDHENMFWYRQDPGLGLRLIYFSYDVKMKEKGDIPEGYSVSREKKERFSLILESASTNQTSMYLCASTYSGDSLYNEQFFGPGTRLTVL.

The sample holds a few counts of this clonotype. Just one base apart from a much larger clone, this may be a read error. The CDR3 does not close with the conserved phenylalanine or tryptophan, likely indicating a read error. CDR3 sequence: CASSLRSGGGTEAFI. The CDR3 DNA reads as TGTGCCAGCAGCCTTAGGTCCGGGGGGGGAACTGAAGCTTTCATT. The chain uses TRBV12-3 or TRBV12-4 and TRBJ1-1, with a tentative D call TRBD1 (5 bases). Trimming took off 6 bases at V and 5 bases at J, with 19 bases between the two ends. CDR3 size: 15 residues.

This clonotype was picked up a small number of times. The V and J genes are TRBV27 and TRBJ2-1, with 9 bases identical to TRBD2. The CDR3 is made up of 19 amino acids. The V and J ends lost 2 bases and 6 bases, in that order; junction bases with no gene match: 17. Germline CDR1 and CDR2: MNHEY and SMNVEV (reference sequence). The CDR3 DNA sequence: TGTGCCAGCAGTTTACACCACCTAATAGCGGGAGAGTGGGGCAATGAGCAGTTCTTC. Its protein product is CASSLHHLIAGEWGNEQFF.

The chain combines TRBV5-6 with TRBJ2-1, with D possibly TRBD2 on 5 matching bases. The V gene lost 0 bases and the J gene lost 12 bases, with 13 bases spanning the gap. The CDR3 covers 13 residues. Germline CDR1 reads SGHDT; CDR2 reads YYEEEE. CDR3 amino acids: CASSLEGPRGQFF. Here the CDR3 DNA reads TGTGCCAGCAGCTTGGAGGGCCCCCGGGGGCAGTTCTTC.

The V gene is TRBV19, the J gene TRBJ1-2; D not certain. The CDR3 covers 14 residues. V was pared by 1 base and J by 4 bases, with 10 bases between. Germline loops: CDR1 LNHDA, CDR2 SQIVND (reference sequence). The CDR3 coding sequence is TGTGCCAGTAGTATAGGACCGCAGCTCTATGGCTACACCTTC. This gives the protein CASSIGPQLYGYTF.

V usage is TRBV10-3 and J usage is TRBJ2-2; D may match TRBD1 or TRBD2 (5 bases each). Germline V CDR1 and CDR2: ENHRY, SYGVKD. Trimming removed 0 bases from V and 4 bases from J, with 15 bases in between. CDR3 length equals 17 residues. For the CDR3, the DNA is TGTGCCATCAGTGAGTCGATAACAGGCGCGGGCACCGGGGAGCTGTTTTTT. It specifies CAISESITGAGTGELFF.

This clonotype appeared a few times. The rearrangement joins TRBV30 to TRBJ2-2; the D is unclear. V lost 3 bases, J lost 4 bases, and 9 bases lay in between. The CDR3 is 13 residues long. Germline V gives CDR1 GTSNPN, CDR2 SVGIG (reference sequence). CDR3: CAWSPPPTGELFF. In DNA form, the CDR3 reads TGTGCCTGGAGCCCTCCCCCCACCGGGGAGCTGTTTTTT.

This clonotype was detected ten times or more. This chain uses TRBV6-6 with TRBJ1-5, with D hard to call. CDR1 and CDR2 from the germline V gene are MNHNY and SVGAGI (reference sequence). The CDR3 is 15 amino acids. The V and J ends lost 2 bases and 1 base respectively, with 9 bases between them. This chain's CDR3 is CASSYGPGSNQPQHF. Written as DNA, the CDR3 is TGTGCCAGCAGTTACGGCCCAGGAAGCAATCAGCCCCAGCATTTT.

Many counts were recorded for this clonotype. This chain links TRBV30 with TRBJ1-6; no definite D call. The CDR3 totals 11 residues. The V gene's germline CDR1 is GTSNPN and CDR2 SVGIG (reference sequence). Trimming removed 4 bases from V and 14 bases from J, with 12 bases in between. The CDR3 spells CAWNGPRALHF. The CDR3 DNA sequence: TGTGCCTGGAACGGGCCGCGCGCCCTCCACTTT.

There are a few counts of this clonotype. The genes are TRBV6-2 or TRBV6-3 and TRBJ1-3; D perhaps matches TRBD1 (5 bases). CDR3 length: 16 residues. Germline V gives CDR1 MNHEY, CDR2 SVGEGT. Trimming pared 8 bases from V and 0 bases from J, leaving 17 bases between. For the CDR3, the DNA is TGTGCCAGCGGGGCGGGGCCTCCGGACTCTGGAAACACCATATATTTT. This codes for CASGAGPPDSGNTIYF.

As to this clonotype: The junction does not match germline at one end; this may be a read error. V gene TRBV6-2 or TRBV6-3 combines with J gene TRBJ2-1; 11 nucleotides align to TRBD2. The CDR3 covers 15 residues. Germline-derived CDR1 and CDR2 are MNHEY and SVGEGT. The chain's CDR3 is CVSSIRLAGNNEQFF. The CDR3 bases are TGTGTCAGCAGTATCAGACTAGCGGGGAACAATGAGCAGTTCTTC.

The chain combines TRBV5-6 with TRBJ2-7, with D uncertain. The V end was cut by 3 bases, the J end by 2 bases, with 18 bases between. This CDR3 has 16 amino acids. Germline V gives CDR1 SGHDT, CDR2 YYEEEE. In DNA form, the CDR3 reads TGTGCCAGCAGCTCCCCAATCTTGAGGCAAACCTACGAGCAGTACTTC. The encoded protein is CASSSPILRQTYEQYF.

This clonotype appeared many times. The chain is built from TRBV12-3 or TRBV12-4 and TRBJ2-3; possible D gene TRBD1, 6 bases. Deletions cut 8 bases from V and 4 bases from J, with 19 bases between. The CDR3 totals 15 residues. CDR3 nucleotide sequence: TGTGCCAGCGAGATTGAACAGGGATGGGCAGATACGCAGTATTTT. As protein: CASEIEQGWADTQYF.

The CDR3 nucleotides are TGCGCCAGCAGCTTCTCCTTTCTCGGGACAGGGTCAAAAGAGACCCAGTACTTC. This encodes CASSFSFLGTGSKETQYF. The chain carries TRBV4-1 and TRBJ2-5; TRBD1 matches at 9 bases. V dropped 5 bases and J dropped 3; count of bases not matched to a gene: 16. The CDR3 is 18 amino acids. In germline, CDR1 is MGHRA, CDR2 YSYEKL.

This clonotype showed up just a few times. The chain uses TRBV4-2 and TRBJ2-1; D uncertain. The CDR3 contains 15 residues. CDR1 LGHNA and CDR2 YNFKEQ come from the germline V gene. Trimming left V 2 bases short and J 5 bases short, with 13 bases between. CDR3 nucleotide sequence: TGTGCCAGCAGCCAATCGGACCCCGTCCACAATGAGCAGTTCTTC. This translates into CASSQSDPVHNEQFF.

This clonotype was picked up a small number of times. The rearrangement joins TRBV7-3 to TRBJ2-2; 7 nucleotides line up with TRBD2. The CDR3 totals 12 residues. Germline V CDR1 and CDR2: SGHTA, FQGTGA. Losses at the gene ends were 6 bases for V and 8 bases for J; bases not matched to a gene: 3. Written as DNA, the CDR3 is TGTGCCAGCAGGGAAGCGGGAGGGGAGCTGTTTTTT. Its protein product is CASREAGGELFF.

In its sample, this clonotype was seen a few times. The rearrangement joins TRBV5-6 to TRBJ1-5; D not certain. The germline V gene encodes CDR1 SGHDT and CDR2 YYEEEE. The CDR3 covers 17 residues. Trimming took 2 bases from V and 2 from J, leaving 17 bases between them. The CDR3 DNA follows: TGTGCCAGCAGCTTAATGGAGCGAGTAGGTGGCAATCAGCCCCAGCATTTT. Encoded protein: CASSLMERVGGNQPQHF.

This chain uses TRBV7-9 with TRBJ1-6; D remains unclear. The length of the CDR3 is 14 residues. V dropped 2 bases and J dropped 9 bases, with 11 bases sitting between them. Germline V gene data show CDR1 as SEHNR and CDR2 as FQNEAQ (reference sequence). The CDR3 reads CASSLREGGSPLHF. The CDR3 region has the DNA TGTGCCAGCAGCTTAAGGGAGGGAGGTTCACCCCTCCACTTT.